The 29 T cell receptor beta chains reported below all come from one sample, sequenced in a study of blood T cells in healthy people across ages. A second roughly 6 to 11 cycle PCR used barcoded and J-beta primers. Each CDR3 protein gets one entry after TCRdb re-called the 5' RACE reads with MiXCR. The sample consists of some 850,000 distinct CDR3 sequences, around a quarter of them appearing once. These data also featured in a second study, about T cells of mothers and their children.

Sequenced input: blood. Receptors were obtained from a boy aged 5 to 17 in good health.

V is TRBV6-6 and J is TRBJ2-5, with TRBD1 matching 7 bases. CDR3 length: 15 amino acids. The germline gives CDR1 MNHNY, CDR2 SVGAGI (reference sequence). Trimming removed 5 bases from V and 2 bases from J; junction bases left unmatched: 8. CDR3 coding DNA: TGTGCCAGCAGTCTTCAAGGGACAGTTCAAGAGACCCAGTACTTC. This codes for CASSLQGTVQETQYF.

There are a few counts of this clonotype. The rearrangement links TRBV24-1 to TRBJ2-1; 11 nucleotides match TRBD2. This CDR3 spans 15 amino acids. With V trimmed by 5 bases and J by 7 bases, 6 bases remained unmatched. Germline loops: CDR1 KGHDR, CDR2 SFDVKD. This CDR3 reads CATSGASGGSNEQFF. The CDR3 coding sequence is TGTGCCACCAGTGGGGCTAGCGGGGGGTCAAATGAGCAGTTCTTC.

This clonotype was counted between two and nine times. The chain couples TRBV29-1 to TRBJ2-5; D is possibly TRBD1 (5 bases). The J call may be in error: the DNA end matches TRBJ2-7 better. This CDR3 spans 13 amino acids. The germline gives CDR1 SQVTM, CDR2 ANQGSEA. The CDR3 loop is CSVAAGARDEQYF. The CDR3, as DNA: TGCAGCGTGGCGGCTGGGGCGCGCGACGAGCAGTACTTC.

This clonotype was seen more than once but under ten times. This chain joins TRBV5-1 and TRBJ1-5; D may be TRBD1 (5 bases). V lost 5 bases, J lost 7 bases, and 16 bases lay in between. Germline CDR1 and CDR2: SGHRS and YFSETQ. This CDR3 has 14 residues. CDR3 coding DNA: TGCGCCAGCAGTCGGGACCCTGCCAACCAGCCCCAGCATTTT. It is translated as CASSRDPANQPQHF.

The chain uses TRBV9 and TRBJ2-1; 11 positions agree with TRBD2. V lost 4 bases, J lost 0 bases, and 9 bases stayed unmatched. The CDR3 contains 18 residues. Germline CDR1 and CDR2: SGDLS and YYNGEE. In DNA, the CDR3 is TGTGCCAGCAGCCCCCGACTAGCGGGGACCACCTCCTACAATGAGCAGTTCTTC. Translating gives CASSPRLAGTTSYNEQFF.

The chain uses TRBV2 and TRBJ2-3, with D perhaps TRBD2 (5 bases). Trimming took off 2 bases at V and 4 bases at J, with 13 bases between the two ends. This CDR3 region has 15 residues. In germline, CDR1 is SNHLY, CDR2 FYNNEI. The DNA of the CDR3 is TGTGCCAGCAGTGAACGGGCTAGCTTCGCAGATACGCAGTATTTT. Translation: CASSERASFADTQYF.

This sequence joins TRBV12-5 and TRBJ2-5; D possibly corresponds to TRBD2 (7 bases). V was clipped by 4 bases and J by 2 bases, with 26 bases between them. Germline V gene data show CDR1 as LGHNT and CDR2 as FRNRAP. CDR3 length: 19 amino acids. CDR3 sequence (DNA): TGTGCTAGTGGTTCGGACCTAAAGGGAGGGGGTACCTCTCAAGAGACCCAGTACTTC. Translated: CASGSDLKGGGTSQETQYF.

For the CDR3, the DNA is TGTGCCAGCAGTTCGGACACGGCGGGTTACGAGCAGTACTTC. It encodes CASSSDTAGYEQYF. The chain is built from TRBV27 and TRBJ2-7; D could derive from TRBD1 or TRBD2 (5 bases each). Trimming removed 4 bases from V and 4 bases from J, with 14 bases in between. The germline V gene has CDR1 MNHEY and CDR2 SMNVEV (reference sequence). This CDR3 spans 14 amino acids.

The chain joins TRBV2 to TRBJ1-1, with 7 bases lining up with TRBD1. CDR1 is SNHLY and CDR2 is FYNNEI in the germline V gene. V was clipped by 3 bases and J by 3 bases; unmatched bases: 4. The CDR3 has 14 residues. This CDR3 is CASSESGGYTEAFF. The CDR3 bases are TGTGCCAGCAGTGAGTCAGGGGGATACACTGAAGCTTTCTTT.

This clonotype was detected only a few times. The CDR3 DNA reads as TGTGCCAGCCTAACCGGGGCTACCCTATGGGATGAGCAGTTCTTC. It translates to CASLTGATLWDEQFF. The chain carries TRBV7-2 and TRBJ2-1; D may match TRBD1 or TRBD2 (5 bases each). The CDR3 length is 15 residues. Trimming removed 8 bases from V and 8 bases from J, with 22 bases in between. Germline assignment: CDR1 SGHTA and CDR2 FQGNSA.

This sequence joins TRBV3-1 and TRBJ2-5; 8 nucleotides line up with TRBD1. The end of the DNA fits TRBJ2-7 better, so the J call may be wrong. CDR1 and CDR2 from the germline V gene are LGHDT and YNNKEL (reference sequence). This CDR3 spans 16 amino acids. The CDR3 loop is CASSQGWTGIVYEQYF. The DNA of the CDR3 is TGTGCCAGCAGCCAAGGATGGACAGGGATCGTCTACGAGCAGTACTTC.

The CDR3 is CASSLVREGELFF. DNA of the CDR3: TGTGCCAGCAGCTTAGTCAGAGAAGGGGAGCTGTTTTTT. The chain carries TRBV7-9 and TRBJ2-2; the D is unclear. Germline V gene sequence: CDR1 SEHNR, CDR2 FQNEAQ (reference sequence). CDR3 length equals 13 residues. The V end lost 1 base, the J end lost 8 bases, and 8 bases lay between the germline ends.

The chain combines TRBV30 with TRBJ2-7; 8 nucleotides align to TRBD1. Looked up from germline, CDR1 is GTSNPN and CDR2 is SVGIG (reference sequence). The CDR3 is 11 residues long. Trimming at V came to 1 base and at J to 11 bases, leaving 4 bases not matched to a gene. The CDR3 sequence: CAWSDRGEKYF. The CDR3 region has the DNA TGTGCCTGGAGTGACAGGGGGGAAAAGTACTTC.

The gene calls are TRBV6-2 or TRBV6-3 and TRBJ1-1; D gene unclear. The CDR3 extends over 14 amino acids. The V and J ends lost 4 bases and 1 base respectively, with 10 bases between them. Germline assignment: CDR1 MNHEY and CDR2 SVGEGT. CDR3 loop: CASSSTLGNTEAFF. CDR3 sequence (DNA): TGTGCCAGCAGTTCAACTTTGGGGAACACTGAAGCTTTCTTT.

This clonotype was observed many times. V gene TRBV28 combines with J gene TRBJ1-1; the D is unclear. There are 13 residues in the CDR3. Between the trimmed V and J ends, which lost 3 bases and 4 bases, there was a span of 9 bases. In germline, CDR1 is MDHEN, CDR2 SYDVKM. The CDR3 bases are TGTGCCAGCAGTTTGCCCGGCAGCACTGAAGCTTTCTTT. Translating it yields CASSLPGSTEAFF.

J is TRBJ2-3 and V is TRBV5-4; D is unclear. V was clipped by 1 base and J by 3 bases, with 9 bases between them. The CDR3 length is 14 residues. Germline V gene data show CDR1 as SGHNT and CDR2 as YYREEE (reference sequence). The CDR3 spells CASSLRAETDTQYF. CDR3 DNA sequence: TGTGCCAGCAGCTTGAGGGCCGAGACAGATACGCAGTATTTT.

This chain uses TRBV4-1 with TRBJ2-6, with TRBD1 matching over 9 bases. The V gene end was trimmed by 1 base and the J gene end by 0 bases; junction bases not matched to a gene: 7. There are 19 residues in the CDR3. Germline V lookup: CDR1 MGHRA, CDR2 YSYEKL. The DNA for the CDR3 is TGCGCCAGCAGCCAAGGAGGACAGGGGACGAACTCTGGGGCCAACGTCCTGACTTTC. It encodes CASSQGGQGTNSGANVLTF.

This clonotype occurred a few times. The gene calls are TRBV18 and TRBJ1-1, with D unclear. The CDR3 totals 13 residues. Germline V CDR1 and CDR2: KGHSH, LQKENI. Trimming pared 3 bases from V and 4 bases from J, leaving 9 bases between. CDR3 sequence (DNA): TGTGCCAGCTCACCCCCAACGTCCACTGAAGCTTTCTTT. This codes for CASSPPTSTEAFF. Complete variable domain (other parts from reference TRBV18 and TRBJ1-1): NAGVMQNPRHLVRRRGQEARLRCSPMKGHSHVYWYRQLPEEGLKFMVYLQKENIIDESGMPKERFSAEFPKEGPSILRIQQVVRGDSAAYFCASSPPTSTEAFFGQGTRLTVV.

The CDR3 loop is CASSFAPQGEAFF. CDR3 DNA: TGTGCCAGCAGCTTCGCCCCGCAGGGGGAAGCTTTCTTT. This chain joins TRBV7-2 and TRBJ1-1, with D tentatively TRBD1 (6 bases). Germline lookup yields CDR1 SGHTA and CDR2 FQGNSA. The CDR3 extends over 13 amino acids. The V gene lost 3 bases and the J gene lost 8 bases, with 13 bases spanning the gap.

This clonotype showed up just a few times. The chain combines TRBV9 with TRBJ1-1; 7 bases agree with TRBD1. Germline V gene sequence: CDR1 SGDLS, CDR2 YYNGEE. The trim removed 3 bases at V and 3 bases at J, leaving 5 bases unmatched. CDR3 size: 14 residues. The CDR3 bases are TGTGCCAGCAGCGAGGCAGGGGGATACACTGAAGCTTTCTTT. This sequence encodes CASSEAGGYTEAFF.

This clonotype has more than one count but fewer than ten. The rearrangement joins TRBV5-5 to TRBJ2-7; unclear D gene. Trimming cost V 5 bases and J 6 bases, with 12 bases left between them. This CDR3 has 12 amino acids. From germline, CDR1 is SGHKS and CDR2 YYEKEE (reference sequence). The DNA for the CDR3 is TGTGCCAGCAGTACTAATCTTCTCGAGCAGTACTTC. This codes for CASSTNLLEQYF.

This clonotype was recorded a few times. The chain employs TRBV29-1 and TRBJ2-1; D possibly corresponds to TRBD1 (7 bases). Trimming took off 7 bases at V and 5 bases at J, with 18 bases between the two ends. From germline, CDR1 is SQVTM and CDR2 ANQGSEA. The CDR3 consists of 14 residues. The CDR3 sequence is CSAEGAGPNNEQFF. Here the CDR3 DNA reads TGCAGCGCCGAGGGGGCGGGGCCTAACAATGAGCAGTTCTTC.

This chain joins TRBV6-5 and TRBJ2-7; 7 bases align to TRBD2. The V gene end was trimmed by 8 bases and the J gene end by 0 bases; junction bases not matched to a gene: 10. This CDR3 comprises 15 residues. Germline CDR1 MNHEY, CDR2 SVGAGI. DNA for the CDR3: TGTGCCAGCTCGATGGAGCGGGGCCGCTCCTACGAGCAGTACTTC. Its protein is CASSMERGRSYEQYF.

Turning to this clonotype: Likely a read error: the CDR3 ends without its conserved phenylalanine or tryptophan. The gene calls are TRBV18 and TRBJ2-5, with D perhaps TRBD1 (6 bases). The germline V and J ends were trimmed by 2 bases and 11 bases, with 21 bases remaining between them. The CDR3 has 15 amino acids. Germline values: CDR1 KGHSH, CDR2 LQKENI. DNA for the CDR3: TGTGCCAGCTCACCAGGAGCAACAGGGTCGGAGGAGCAGTACCTC. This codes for CASSPGATGSEEQYL.

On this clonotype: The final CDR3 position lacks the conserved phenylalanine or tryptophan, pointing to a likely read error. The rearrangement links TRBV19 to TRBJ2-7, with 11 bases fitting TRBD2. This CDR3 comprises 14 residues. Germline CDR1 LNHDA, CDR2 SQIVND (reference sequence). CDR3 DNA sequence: TGTGCCAGCAGTATGACTAGCGGGACCTACGAGCAGTACCTC. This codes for CASSMTSGTYEQYL.

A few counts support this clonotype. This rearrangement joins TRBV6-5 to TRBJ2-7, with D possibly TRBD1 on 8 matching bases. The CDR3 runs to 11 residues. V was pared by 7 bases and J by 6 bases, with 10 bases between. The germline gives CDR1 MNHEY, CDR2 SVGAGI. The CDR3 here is CASNRGGEQYF. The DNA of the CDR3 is TGTGCCAGCAACAGGGGGGGCGAGCAGTACTTC.

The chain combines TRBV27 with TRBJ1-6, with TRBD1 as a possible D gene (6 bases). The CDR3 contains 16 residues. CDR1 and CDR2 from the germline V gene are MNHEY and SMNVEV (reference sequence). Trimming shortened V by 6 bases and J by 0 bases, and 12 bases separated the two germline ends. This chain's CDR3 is CASRNLQGSYNSPLHF. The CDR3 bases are TGTGCCAGCAGGAACTTACAGGGCTCCTATAATTCACCCCTCCACTTT.

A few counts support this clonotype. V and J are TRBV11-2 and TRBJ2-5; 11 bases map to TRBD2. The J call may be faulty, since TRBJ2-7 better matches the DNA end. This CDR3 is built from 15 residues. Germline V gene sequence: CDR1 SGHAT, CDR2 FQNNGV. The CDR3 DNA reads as TGTGCCAGCAGCTCCGGTAGCGGGGGGGTCAACGAGCAGTACTTC. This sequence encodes CASSSGSGGVNEQYF.

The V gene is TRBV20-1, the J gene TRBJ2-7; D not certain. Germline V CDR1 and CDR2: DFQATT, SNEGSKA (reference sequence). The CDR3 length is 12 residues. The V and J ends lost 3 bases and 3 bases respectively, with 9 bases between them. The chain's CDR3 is CSARNLFYEQYF. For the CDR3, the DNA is TGCAGTGCTAGGAACCTATTCTACGAGCAGTACTTC.